This TCR beta chain was sequenced for a study of blood T cell repertoires in COVID-19 (TCRdb year 2020). Broadly, across the study: Collaborator samples came from the United States, Italy and Spain and covered acute and convalescent phases of COVID-19. The prospective study material was composed of cDNA or gDNA derived from T cells, B-cell-depleted T cells, or PBMCs. Deeply sampled blood TCRbeta repertoires from subjects exposed to, actively infected with, or recovered from COVID-19 were included in the dataset. The repertoires were made available in a free public database intended to serve as a resource for research on the immune response to SARS-CoV-2. Samples came from the ongoing ImmuneRACE study (first 160 participants) plus 1,254 subjects from 6 global collaborators. A de-identified subject ID, COVID-19 status, age in years and sex were almost always included in the sample metadata. Where available, HLA class I and class II types were obtained from metadata supplied by the sample provider rather than from assay-based typing.

In Seattle, one collaborating source enrolled patients while the infection was active and tracked those patients longitudinally over the course of disease. The collaborating institutions used their own protocols to collect whole blood in K2EDTA tubes. For TCRbeta analysis, collaborators shipped samples as frozen whole blood, isolated PBMCs, or DNA extracted from either of those sample types. TCRbeta CDR3 regions were amplified from genomic DNA by means of the immunoSEQ Assay, a bias-controlled multiplex PCR. As for the authors' bioinformatics: The number of nucleated cells in each sample was estimated by amplification of reference gene primers within the assay. To quantify the absolute abundance of each unique TCRbeta CDR3 rearrangement, sequence reads were collapsed and filtered. Productive Simpson clonality was computed per sample as the square root of Simpson's diversity index over productive rearrangements. The clones in this table, taken by TCRdb from immuneACCESS, are in-frame only. Not every clone is retained; where verified, under half of the shortfall comes from an unresolved V gene, and the cause of the rest is unknown. That table supplies the V and J calls and clone size; D and trimming were determined from the DNA. This sample gives some 270,000 clones in total; over 75% of them show up just once. Jointly, the top ten make up 0.85% to 0.9% of the sample.

Overall study results and their limits: Clinical and demographic metadata were provided uncurated, with the amount varying by source and participant.

As to this clone: Its cognate antigen has yet to be identified. Per-base qualities were not stored, and no clone one base away is much larger.

Looking up the germline V gene yields CDR1 SGDLS and CDR2 YYNGEE. Relative to germline, V is 4 bases shorter and J is 1 base shorter, with 14 bases between their ends. The CDR3 measures 15 amino acids from cysteine to phenylalanine. Only the CDR3 DNA is retained, 45 bases long and in frame from the first base. Source material: peripheral blood. The chain is made from TRBV9 and TRBJ1-1, with the D gene uncertain. This receptor was taken from a human donor with COVID-19, enrolled during active disease. The donor label of this sample is uncertain. The DNA is as follows: TGTGCCAGCAGCTCAAGCCCGGAGGAGAACACTGAAGCTTTCTTT. This gives the protein CASSSSPEENTEAFF.